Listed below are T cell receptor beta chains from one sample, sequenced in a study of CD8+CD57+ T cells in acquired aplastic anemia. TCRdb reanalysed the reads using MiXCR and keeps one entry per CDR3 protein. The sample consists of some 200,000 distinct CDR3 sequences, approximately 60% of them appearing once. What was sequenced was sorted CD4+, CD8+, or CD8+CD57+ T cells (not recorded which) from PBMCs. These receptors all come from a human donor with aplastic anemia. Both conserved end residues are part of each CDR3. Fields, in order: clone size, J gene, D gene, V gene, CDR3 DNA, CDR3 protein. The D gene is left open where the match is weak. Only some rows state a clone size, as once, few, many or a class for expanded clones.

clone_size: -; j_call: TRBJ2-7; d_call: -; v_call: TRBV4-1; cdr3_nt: TGCGCCAGCAGCCTCCTGCTTTCGGGGCTCTACGAGCAGTACTTC; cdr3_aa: CASSLLLSGLYEQYF
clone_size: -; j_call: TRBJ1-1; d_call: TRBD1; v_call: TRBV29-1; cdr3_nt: TGCAGCGTTGTGGGGACAGGGCCTGGGTTGGAAGCTTTCTTT; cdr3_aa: CSVVGTGPGLEAFF
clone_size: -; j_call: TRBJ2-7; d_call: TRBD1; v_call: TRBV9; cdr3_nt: TGTGCCAGCAGCGTAGTGACAGGGGGAACTCGGCCCTACGAGCAGTACTTC; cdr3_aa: CASSVVTGGTRPYEQYF
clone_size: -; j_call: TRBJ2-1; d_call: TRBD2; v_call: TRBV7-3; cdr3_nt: TGCGCCAGCAGCCAAACAGCGGGGGGCTCCTACAATGAGCAGCTCTTC; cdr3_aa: CASSQTAGGSYNEQLF
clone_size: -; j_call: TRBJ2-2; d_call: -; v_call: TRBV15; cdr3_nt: TGTGCCACCAGCAGAGCTGAGACCCTCAACACCGGGGAGCTGTTTTTT; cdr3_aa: CATSRAETLNTGELFF
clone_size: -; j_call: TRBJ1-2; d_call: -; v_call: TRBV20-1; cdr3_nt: TGCAGCGCTGAGGGGGGCGGTTCCTATGGCTACACCTTC; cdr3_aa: CSAEGGGSYGYTF
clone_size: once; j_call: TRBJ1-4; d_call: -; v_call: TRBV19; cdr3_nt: TGTGCCTCGAGGGGGGCGGATGCAACTAATGAAAAACTGTTTTTT; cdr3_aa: CASRGADATNEKLFF
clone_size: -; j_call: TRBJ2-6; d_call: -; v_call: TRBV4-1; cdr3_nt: TGCGCCAGCAGCCGAGGTGACGTCCTGACTTTC; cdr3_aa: CASSRGDVLTF
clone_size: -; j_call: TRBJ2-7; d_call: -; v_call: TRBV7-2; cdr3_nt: TGTGCCAGCAGCTTAGTCGGCCCCCCCAGGTACGAGCAGTACTTC; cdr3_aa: CASSLVGPPRYEQYF
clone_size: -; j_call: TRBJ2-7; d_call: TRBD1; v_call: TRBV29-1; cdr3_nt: TGCAGCGTTGGGACAGGGGCCTCCTACGAGCAGTACTTC; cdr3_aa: CSVGTGASYEQYF
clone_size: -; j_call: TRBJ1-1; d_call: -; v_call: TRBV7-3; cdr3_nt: TGTGCCAGCAGCTTTTTCCCGACGAGCACTGAAGCTTTCTTT; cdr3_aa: CASSFFPTSTEAFF
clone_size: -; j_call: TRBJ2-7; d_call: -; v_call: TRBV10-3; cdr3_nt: TGTGCCATCAGTGGTACAGGGTCGACGGCCTACGAGCAGTACTTC; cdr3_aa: CAISGTGSTAYEQYF
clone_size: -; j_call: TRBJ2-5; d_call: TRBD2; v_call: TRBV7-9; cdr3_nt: TGTGCCAGCAGCTTCGGGACTAGCGGGATAGGTGAGCAGTACTTC; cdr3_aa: CASSFGTSGIGEQYF
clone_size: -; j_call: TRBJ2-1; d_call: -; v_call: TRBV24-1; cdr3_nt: TGTGCCACCAGTGATTGGGGGGACCAACCAAACAATGAGCAGTTCTTC; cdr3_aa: CATSDWGDQPNNEQFF
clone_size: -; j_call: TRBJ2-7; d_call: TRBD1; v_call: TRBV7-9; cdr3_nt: TGTGCCAGCAGCACCGGGACAGTCAACGAGCAGTACTTC; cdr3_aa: CASSTGTVNEQYF
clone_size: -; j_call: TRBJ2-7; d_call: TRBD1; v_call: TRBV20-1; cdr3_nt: TGCAGTGCTACTGCAACACAGGGGATGCTCGACGAGCAGTACTTC; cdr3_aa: CSATATQGMLDEQYF
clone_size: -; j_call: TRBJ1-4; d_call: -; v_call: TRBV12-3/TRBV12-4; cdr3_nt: TGTGCCAGCACTCCGACAGGTTGGCGGAAACTGGTTTTT; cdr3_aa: CASTPTGWRKLVF
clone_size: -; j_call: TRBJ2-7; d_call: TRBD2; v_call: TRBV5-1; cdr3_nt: TGCGCCAGCAGCTTGGTTAGCGGGACCTACGAGCAGTACTTC; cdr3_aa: CASSLVSGTYEQYF
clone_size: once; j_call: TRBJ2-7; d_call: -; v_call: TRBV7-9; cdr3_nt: TGTGCCAGCAGCCTGGGACTTGGAAAGGACGAGCAGTACTTC; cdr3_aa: CASSLGLGKDEQYF
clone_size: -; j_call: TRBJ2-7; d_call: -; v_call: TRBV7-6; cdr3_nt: TGTGCCAGCAGCCCCATCGGATGGGGGGCCTACGAGCAGTACTTC; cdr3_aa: CASSPIGWGAYEQYF
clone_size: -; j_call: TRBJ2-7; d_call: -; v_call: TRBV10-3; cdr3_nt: TGTGCCAGCAATGAGCTACAGTCCTCCTACGAGCAGTACTTC; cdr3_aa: CASNELQSSYEQYF
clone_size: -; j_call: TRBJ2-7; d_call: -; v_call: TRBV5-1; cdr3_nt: TGCGCCAGCAGCTTGGGGGTCAGCCTCTACGAGCAGTACTTC; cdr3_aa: CASSLGVSLYEQYF
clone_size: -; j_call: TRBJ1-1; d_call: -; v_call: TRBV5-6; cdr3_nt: TGTGCCAGCAGCTTGGCTTTAGGGGGTTGGGGCACTGAAGCTTTCTTT; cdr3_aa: CASSLALGGWGTEAFF
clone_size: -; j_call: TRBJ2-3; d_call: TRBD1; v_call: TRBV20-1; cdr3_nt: TGCAGTGCATCGGACAGGTCGAGCACAGATACGCAGTATTTT; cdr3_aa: CSASDRSSTDTQYF
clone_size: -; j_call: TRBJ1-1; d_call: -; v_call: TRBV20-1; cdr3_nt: TGCAGTGCTAGCCTGGACGGCAGGATGAACACTGAAGCTTTCTTT; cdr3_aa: CSASLDGRMNTEAFF
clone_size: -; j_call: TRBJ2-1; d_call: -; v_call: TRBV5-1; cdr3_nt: TGCGCCAGCAGCCCCCCGCGAGACTGGGGTAATGAGCAGTTCTTC; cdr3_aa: CASSPPRDWGNEQFF
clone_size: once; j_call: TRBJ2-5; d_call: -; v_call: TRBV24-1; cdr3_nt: TGTGCCACCAGTGACGCCAGGGGATCGGGGGAGACCCAGTACTTC; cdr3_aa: CATSDARGSGETQYF
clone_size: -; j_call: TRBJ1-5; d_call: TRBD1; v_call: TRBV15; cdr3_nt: TGTGCCACCAGACGGACAGGGACGGTGGTGAGCAATCAGCCCCAGCATTTT; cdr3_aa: CATRRTGTVVSNQPQHF
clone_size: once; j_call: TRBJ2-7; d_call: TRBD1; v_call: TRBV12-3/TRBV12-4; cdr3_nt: TGTGCCAGCAGCGGGACAGGGAAGGATCTGAGCTCCTACGAGCAGTACTTC; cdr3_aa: CASSGTGKDLSSYEQYF
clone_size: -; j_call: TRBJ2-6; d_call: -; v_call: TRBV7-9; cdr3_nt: TGTGCCAGCAGCTTCAGCGTAAACTCTGGGGCCAACGTCCTGACTTTC; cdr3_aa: CASSFSVNSGANVLTF
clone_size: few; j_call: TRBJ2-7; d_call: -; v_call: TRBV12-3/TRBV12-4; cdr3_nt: TGTGCCAGCAGTTCCCCCACTTGGGGGACCTACGAGCAGTACTTC; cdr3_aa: CASSSPTWGTYEQYF
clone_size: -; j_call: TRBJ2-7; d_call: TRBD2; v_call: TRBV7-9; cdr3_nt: TGTGCCAGCAGCTTAGTTGGGAAAGACGGGGGGGAGCAGTACTTC; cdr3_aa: CASSLVGKDGGEQYF
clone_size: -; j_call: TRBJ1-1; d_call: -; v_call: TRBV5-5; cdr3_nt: TGTGCCAGCAGCTCCCATTCGTCGATGGTGAACACTGAAGCTTTCTTT; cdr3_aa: CASSSHSSMVNTEAFF
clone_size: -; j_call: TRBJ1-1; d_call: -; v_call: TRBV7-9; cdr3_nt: TGTGCCAGCAGCTTAAAGGATACGAACACTGAAGCTTTCTTT; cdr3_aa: CASSLKDTNTEAFF
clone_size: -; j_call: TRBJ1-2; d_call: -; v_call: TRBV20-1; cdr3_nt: TGCAGTGCTAGAGTAGACAGTGAGTCTAACTATGGCTACACCTTC; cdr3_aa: CSARVDSESNYGYTF
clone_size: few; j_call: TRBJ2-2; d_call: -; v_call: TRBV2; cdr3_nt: TGTGCCAGCAGAGACGACTCGGGGACCGGGGAGCTGTTTTTT; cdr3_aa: CASRDDSGTGELFF